This TCR beta chain was identified during a study of blood T cell repertoires in COVID-19 (TCRdb year 2020). As for the study more broadly: Collaborator samples came from the United States, Italy and Spain and covered acute and convalescent phases of COVID-19. The prospective study material was composed of cDNA or gDNA derived from T cells, B-cell-depleted T cells, or PBMCs. Subjects who had been exposed to COVID-19, were actively infected with it, or had recovered from it provided the deeply sampled blood TCRbeta repertoires that made up the dataset. The repertoires were made available in a free public database intended to serve as a resource for research on the immune response to SARS-CoV-2. The samples were drawn from the first 160 participants of the ongoing ImmuneRACE study and from over a thousand subjects provided by 6 global collaborators. The sample metadata nearly always contained a de-identified subject ID, COVID-19 status, age in years and sex. HLA class I and class II types, where available, came from metadata supplied by the sample provider rather than from assay-based typing. Paper-wide results and their limitations: Clinical and demographic metadata were provided uncurated, with the amount varying by source and participant.

This clone was observed a handful of times. It lacks a known antigen. No much larger clonotype is one base removed from it; base qualities were not supplied. TCRbeta CDR3 regions were amplified from genomic DNA by means of the immunoSEQ Assay, a bias-controlled multiplex PCR. In the authors' own workflow: The number of nucleated cells in each sample was estimated by amplification of reference gene primers within the assay. To quantify the absolute abundance of each unique TCRbeta CDR3 rearrangement, sequence reads were collapsed and filtered. For each sample, productive Simpson clonality was calculated by taking the square root of Simpson's diversity index across productive rearrangements. This is the immuneACCESS table as TCRdb keeps it, with only in-frame sequences that have V and J called. A part of the clones is gone; compared with another copy, unresolved V genes explain less than half, and the rest is unexplained. V and J calls and clone size are as listed in that table; D and trimming were resolved from the DNA. The sample yields around 140,000 clones; 87% were counted once. The ten largest clones take up approximately 40% of the sample.

Another Seattle source contributed samples from volunteer blood donors who had recovered from COVID-19. Each collaborating institution followed its own protocols to collect whole blood in K2EDTA tubes. Collaborator samples were shipped for TCRbeta analysis as frozen whole blood, isolated PBMCs, or DNA extracted from either sample type. Cut back by 0 bases and 7 bases, the V and J ends lie 12 bases apart. The CDR3 runs 14 amino acids, cysteine and phenylalanine included. The CDR3 DNA has 42 bases and is translated from base 1. As encoded in the germline V gene, CDR1 is ENHRY while CDR2 is SYGVKD. The sequenced sample consisted of peripheral blood. The sequence was collected from a man aged 50 to 59 who had recovered from COVID-19. The chain was built from TRBV10-3 and TRBJ1-2; the D region possibly corresponds to TRBD1 (5 bases align). Here the CDR3 is given as CAISESAGEGGYTF. The sequenced DNA is TGTGCCATCAGTGAGTCGGCGGGGGAAGGTGGCTACACCTTC.